A few counts support the clone carrying this T cell receptor beta chain. The CDR3 is 15 amino acids. From germline, CDR1 is MNHNS and CDR2 SASEGT. Trimming took off 5 bases at V and 8 bases at J, with 22 bases between the two ends. The sample belongs to a study of T-cell reconstitution after alpha-beta-depleted transplantation in children. This sample's TCRbeta library carried unique molecular identifier barcodes. TCRdb ran MiXCR on the PCR reads and lists one entry per CDR3 protein. The table shows about 610,000 distinct CDR3 sequences, with about 11% occurring only once. The clonotype originates from a human donor who donated a stem cell graft to a child with acute myeloid leukemia. The rearrangement links TRBV6-1 to TRBJ2-7; D tentatively reads TRBD1 or TRBD2 (5 bases each). The sequences come from PBMCs from the stem cell graft donor, collected from the stem cell graft. The CDR3 nucleotides read TGTGCCAGCAGTACCTCCGGGACCGAGCTTCGGAAGCAGTACTTC. Amino acids: CASSTSGTELRKQYF.